A selection of T cell receptor beta chains follows, all from one sample in a study of cytomegalovirus exposure and HLA in healthy donors. Some clones are missing from TCRdb's copy, which holds only in-frame ones; the method was immunoSEQ multiplex PCR. Here the sample spans 98,000 or so clones, roughly 80% being singletons. The sequenced sample consisted of PBMCs. These receptor sequences come from a man aged 40-55 years in good health and CMV-seronegative. Both conserved end residues are part of each CDR3. D genes are given only for firm matches. The size of a clone is reported for some rows only, either as once, few or many, or as a class for expanded clones.

V gene	J gene	CDR3 length	D gene	clone size	CDR3 DNA	CDR3 protein
TRBV30	TRBJ1-1	14	NA	NA	TGTGCCTGGAGCCAGATCCAGGGTACCACTGAAGCTTTCTTT	CAWSQIQGTTEAFF
TRBV28	TRBJ1-4	14	NA	NA	TGTGCCAGCGGCCTGACAGGTTCAAATGAAAAACTGTTTTTT	CASGLTGSNEKLFF
TRBV5-1	TRBJ1-2	17	TRBD1	NA	TGCGCCAGCAGCTGGGCCCCGGGACAGGGGAACCGCTATGGCTACACCTTC	CASSWAPGQGNRYGYTF
TRBV18	TRBJ1-2	13	NA	NA	TGTGCCAGCTCAGGCGGGACGGCCTATGGCTACACCTTC	CASSGGTAYGYTF
TRBV25-1	TRBJ1-2	14	TRBD1	NA	TGTGCCAGCAAAGGACAGGGGAGGGCCTATGGCTACACCTTC	CASKGQGRAYGYTF
TRBV5-8	TRBJ2-2	15	NA	few	TGTGCCAGCAGCCCCAGCGCAGGGTGGACCGGGGAGCTGTTTTTT	CASSPSAGWTGELFF
TRBV5-6	TRBJ2-5	13	TRBD2	NA	TGTGCCAGCAGCTTGTTCGGGACTAGGACCCAGTACTTC	CASSLFGTRTQYF
TRBV7-8	TRBJ2-7	15	TRBD2	NA	TGTGCCAGCAGCTTAGGCTCGGGGGGTACCCCCGAGCAGTACTTC	CASSLGSGGTPEQYF
TRBV18	TRBJ2-1	15	NA	few	TGTGCCAGCTCACCACTGTCCAACTCCTACAATGAGCAGTTCTTC	CASSPLSNSYNEQFF
TRBV7-9	TRBJ2-3	16	TRBD2	few	TGTTCCAGCAGCCGACTAGCGGGGGGACACACAGATACGCAGTATTTT	CSSSRLAGGHTDTQYF
TRBV7-6	TRBJ1-1	15	NA	NA	TGTGCCAGCAGCTACGGCGCGGGGAGGAACACTGAAGCTTTCTTT	CASSYGAGRNTEAFF
TRBV30	TRBJ2-7	16	TRBD1	NA	TGTGCCTGGAGTCCGCCCGGGACAGGGATTTCCCACGAGCAGTACTTC	CAWSPPGTGISHEQYF
TRBV6-4	TRBJ2-1	13	NA	NA	TGTGCCAGCACCCGGACAGCCTACAATGAGCAGTTCTTC	CASTRTAYNEQFF
TRBV6-5	TRBJ1-2	15	NA	NA	TGTGCCAGCAGTACCTCCCTCAGGGCGCGCCGAGGCTACACCTTC	CASSTSLRARRGYTF
TRBV5-1	TRBJ2-3	17	NA	NA	TGCGCCAGCAGCCTCAGAGGGGGGGGCACTAGCACAGATACGCAGTATTTT	CASSLRGGGTSTDTQYF
TRBV27	TRBJ1-3	14	NA	few	TGTGCCAGCAGCCCGCGATCGCTAGGAAACACCATATATTTT	CASSPRSLGNTIYF
TRBV4-3	TRBJ1-5	18	NA	NA	TGCGCCAGCAGCCAAGATCCTTATCAGGGAAGAAGCAATCAGCCCCAGCATTTT	CASSQDPYQGRSNQPQHF
TRBV21-1	TRBJ2-7	16	NA	NA	TGTGCCAGCAGCAAAGGGCCTGGGACAGGGACTTACGAGCAGTACTTC	CASSKGPGTGTYEQYF
TRBV27	TRBJ2-2	14	NA	NA	TGTGCCAGCAGTTTAGGGAGGAACACCGGGGAGCTGTTTTTT	CASSLGRNTGELFF
TRBV6-5	TRBJ1-5	16	TRBD1	NA	TGTGCCAGCAGTTCTACAGGGGAATATAGCAATCAGCCCCAGCATTTT	CASSSTGEYSNQPQHF
TRBV7-9	TRBJ2-7	13	NA	NA	TGTTCCAGCACGGATGGCGGGATAACCGAGCAGTACTTC	CSSTDGGITEQYF
TRBV7-8	TRBJ2-1	14	TRBD2	once	TGTGCCAGCAGCGTCAGGGACTACTACAATGAGCAGTTCTTC	CASSVRDYYNEQFF
TRBV5-1	TRBJ1-4	15	NA	few	TGCGCCAGCAGGGGAGTGAGTTCAACTAATGAAAAACTGTTTTTT	CASRGVSSTNEKLFF
TRBV6-5	TRBJ1-2	13	TRBD1	NA	TGTGCCAGCAGTTACTCGACAGGGAAGGGCTACACCTTC	CASSYSTGKGYTF
TRBV4-2	TRBJ2-2	16	TRBD2	NA	TGTGCCAGCAGCCAAGAGACTAGCGAGAACACCGGGGAGCTGTTTTTT	CASSQETSENTGELFF
TRBV4-3	TRBJ2-7	15	NA	NA	TGCGCCAGCAGCCAAGATAACAGGGCGACGAGGGAGCAGTACTTC	CASSQDNRATREQYF
TRBV11-2	TRBJ2-7	14	NA	NA	TGTGCCAGCAGCCAGGGACTCCGACCCTACGAGCAGTACTTC	CASSQGLRPYEQYF
TRBV28	TRBJ1-5	19	NA	NA	TGTGCCAGCAGTTTGAGGGGGTTTAGAATCTGGGGTGACAATCAGCCCCAGCATTTT	CASSLRGFRIWGDNQPQHF
TRBV28	TRBJ2-7	11	NA	NA	TGTGCCAGCAGCAACTACTACGAGCAGTACTTC	CASSNYYEQYF
TRBV2	TRBJ1-5	17	TRBD1	few	TGTGCCAGCAGTGAAAGGAGGGGACAGGTCGGCAATCAGCCCCAGCATTTT	CASSERRGQVGNQPQHF
TRBV7-3	TRBJ2-3	14	NA	NA	TGTGCCAGCAGCCCCGGGGTAGTCCCAGATACGCAGTATTTT	CASSPGVVPDTQYF
TRBV2	TRBJ2-7	14	TRBD1	few	TGTGCCAGCAGTGGGGACAGGGGGAATTACGAGCAGTACTTC	CASSGDRGNYEQYF
TRBV19	TRBJ2-5	14	NA	NA	TGTGCCAGTAGTAATCAGGGACTCCCGGGGGAGCAGTACTTC	CASSNQGLPGEQYF